This T cell receptor (beta chain) stems from a study of neoadjuvant anti-PD-1 for oral cavity cancer. Study-wide background: Patients without progression got a fourth dose around day 43. Findings of the study overall: Higher pretreatment Treg/Th17 ratios tracked higher pretreatment blood clonality. TCR analyses covered only a few patients per response group.

This CDR3 region has 14 residues. The V gene lost 5 bases and the J gene lost 2 bases, with 12 bases spanning the gap. Germline values: CDR1 SGHDT, CDR2 YYEEEE. Sequencing used immunoSEQ multiplex PCR; TCRdb keeps in-frame clones, though not all of them. This sample yields 15,000 to 20,000 clones, of which approximately 79% are seen a single time; approximately 2.7% belongs to the top ten. Worth noting for this clone: Its antigen is not identified.

The sample here was PBMCs, taken before nivolumab (anti-PD-1) treatment. This TCR came from a person between 35 and 79 years old with oral cavity squamous cell carcinoma. The chain has TRBV5-6 and TRBJ2-3, with D perhaps being TRBD1 or TRBD2 (5 bases each). For the CDR3, the DNA is TGTGCCAGCAGTCCGTGGGGGTACACAGATACGCAGTATTTT. Translation gives CASSPWGYTDTQYF.